Following are 29 T cell receptor beta chains from one sample sequenced in a study of cytomegalovirus exposure and HLA in healthy donors. PCR involved 60 Vbeta and 13 Jbeta primers. Produced via immunoSEQ multiplex PCR; TCRdb's table is partial and in-frame only. The profile shows more than 80,000 clones, over 70% of them singletons. The sequenced material came from PBMCs. The receptors stem from a girl aged 2 to 9 in good health and CMV-seropositive.

J is TRBJ2-3 and V is TRBV28; 8 bases map to TRBD2. Germline values: CDR1 MDHEN, CDR2 SYDVKM. The CDR3 is made up of 15 amino acids. V lost 3 bases, J lost 5 bases, and 7 bases stayed unmatched. The chain's CDR3 is CASSFFGGGVDTQYF. The CDR3 DNA reads as TGTGCCAGCAGTTTTTTCGGGGGGGGCGTAGATACGCAGTATTTT.

The rearrangement uses TRBV20-1 and TRBJ2-1; no reliable D call. CDR3 size: 11 residues. CDR1 is DFQATT and CDR2 is SNEGSKA in the germline V gene (reference sequence). Trimming shortened V by 4 bases and J by 4 bases, and 5 bases separated the two germline ends. The CDR3 bases are TGCAGTGCTACTCGGTACAATGAGCAGTTCTTC. It codes for CSATRYNEQFF.

This clone was seen more than once but under ten times. V and J are TRBV5-1 and TRBJ2-7; D unclear. This CDR3 spans 14 amino acids. The germline gives CDR1 SGHRS, CDR2 YFSETQ. V lost 0 bases and J lost 3, with 10 bases in between. DNA of the CDR3: TGCGCCAGCAGCTTGGCCCCCTACTACTACGAGCAGTACTTC. It specifies CASSLAPYYYEQYF.

The rearrangement links TRBV4-1 to TRBJ1-5, with a weak D call TRBD1 (5 bases). Germline loops: CDR1 MGHRA, CDR2 YSYEKL. The germline V and J ends were trimmed by 0 bases and 1 base, with 10 bases remaining between them. The CDR3 has 16 amino acids. CDR3 nucleotide sequence: TGCGCCAGCAGCCAAGAGGGACTCGGGAGCAATCAGCCCCAGCATTTT. Translation gives CASSQEGLGSNQPQHF.

This clone was recorded a few times. This sequence joins TRBV7-9 and TRBJ1-2, with 8 bases lining up with TRBD1. CDR3 length equals 16 residues. With V trimmed by 0 bases and J by 5 bases, 8 bases remained unmatched. Germline-derived CDR1 and CDR2 are SEHNR and FQNEAQ (reference sequence). CDR3 sequence reads: CASSLAPQGGLYGYTF. The CDR3 nucleotides read TGTGCCAGCAGCTTAGCCCCACAGGGGGGTTTATATGGCTACACCTTC.

On this clone itself: A read error may produce the germline difference seen at one junction end. The chain joins TRBV4-1 to TRBJ2-5; 10 bases agree with TRBD2. The CDR3 has 16 residues. Germline loops: CDR1 MGHRA, CDR2 YSYEKL. CDR3 in amino acids: CASSQDSGRAQGTQYF. The CDR3 region has the DNA TGCGCCAGCAGCCAAGACAGCGGGAGGGCTCAAGGGACCCAGTACTTC.

The chain uses TRBV7-2 and TRBJ2-7, with a weak D call TRBD1 (6 bases). V gave up 5 bases and J gave up 2 bases, with 13 bases separating them. Germline V gene data show CDR1 as SGHTA and CDR2 as FQGNSA. This CDR3 has 14 amino acids. The CDR3 DNA is TGTGCCAGCAGCACCACGACAGGACCCTACGAGCAGTACTTC. Translation gives CASSTTTGPYEQYF.

This clone was counted a single time. The rearrangement uses TRBV7-7 and TRBJ1-5; D remains ambiguous. Germline values: CDR1 SSHAT, CDR2 FNYEAQ (reference sequence). The V end lost 1 base, the J end lost 7 bases, and 11 bases lay between the germline ends. The CDR3 extends over 14 amino acids. CDR3 loop: CASSLGEGYQPQHF. CDR3 in DNA: TGTGCCAGCAGCTTAGGGGAGGGCTACCAGCCCCAGCATTTT.

CDR3 loop: CASSFGQGLNQPQHF. CDR3 nucleotide sequence: TGTGCCAGCAGTTTCGGGCAGGGCCTCAATCAGCCCCAGCATTTT. The J gene is TRBJ1-5, the V gene TRBV27; perhaps TRBD1 as D (5 bases). V shed 3 bases and J shed 3 bases, with 12 bases lying between them. Germline values: CDR1 MNHEY, CDR2 SMNVEV (reference sequence). This CDR3 region has 15 residues.

The chain combines TRBV29-1 with TRBJ2-5; D is ambiguous. The CDR3 is 12 residues long. The germline V and J ends were trimmed by 1 base and 2 bases, with 5 bases remaining between them. Per the germline V gene, CDR1 is SQVTM and CDR2 is ANQGSEA. CDR3: CSVEGGQETQYF. The CDR3 nucleotides read TGCAGCGTTGAAGGAGGACAAGAGACCCAGTACTTC.

V usage is TRBV27 and J usage is TRBJ2-7, with D tentatively TRBD1 (5 bases). CDR3 length: 13 residues. Germline V lookup: CDR1 MNHEY, CDR2 SMNVEV (reference sequence). V was shortened by 5 bases and J by 4 bases, with 12 bases between the two germline ends. The chain's CDR3 is CASSPRSGYEQYF. CDR3 bases: TGTGCCAGCAGTCCCAGGTCAGGGTACGAGCAGTACTTC.

This clone was seen a single time. The CDR3 loop is CASSPKGDEQFF. CDR3 bases: TGTGCCAGCAGCCCAAAGGGGGATGAGCAGTTCTTC. The rearrangement uses TRBV4-2 and TRBJ2-1, with D maybe TRBD1 (6 bases). CDR1 is LGHNA, CDR2 YNFKEQ, per germline. V was shortened by 4 bases and J by 8 bases, with 9 bases between the two germline ends. CDR3 size: 12 residues.

The chain links TRBV5-1 to TRBJ2-6, with a tentative D call TRBD2 (5 bases). This CDR3 has 15 amino acids. Germline assignment: CDR1 SGHRS and CDR2 YFSETQ. Trimming removed 1 base at V and 1 base at J, with 6 bases between. DNA of the CDR3: TGCGCCAGCAGCTTGTCGGGGTCTGGGGCCAACGTCCTGACTTTC. Protein product: CASSLSGSGANVLTF.

The V and J genes are TRBV10-1 and TRBJ2-7; D remains unclear. Per germline, CDR1 WNHNN and CDR2 SYGVQD (reference sequence). The CDR3 consists of 13 residues. The V end lost 3 bases, the J end lost 1 base, and 7 bases lay between the germline ends. The CDR3 here is CASSDQESYEQYF. DNA of the CDR3: TGCGCCAGCAGTGACCAGGAATCCTACGAGCAGTACTTC.

V usage is TRBV30 and J usage is TRBJ2-1; 8 bases match TRBD2. J lost 8 bases, V lost 0 bases, and 9 bases had no gene match. The germline V gene encodes CDR1 GTSNPN and CDR2 SVGIG (reference sequence). The CDR3 runs 15 residues. For the CDR3, the DNA is TGTGCCTGGAGTGTCCTCCTACTTAGCGGGGATGAGCAGTTCTTC. It specifies CAWSVLLLSGDEQFF.

This clone was observed a few times. The chain links TRBV30 to TRBJ1-1; D gene unclear. V lost 3 bases and J 1 base, leaving 12 bases between the germline ends. The CDR3 spans 14 residues. The germline V gene encodes CDR1 GTSNPN and CDR2 SVGIG (reference sequence). CDR3 in DNA: TGTGCCTGGAGATTCTCGGGATGGAACACTGAAGCTTTCTTT. It yields the protein CAWRFSGWNTEAFF. The variable domain in full, with the rest retrieved from reference TRBV30 and TRBJ1-1, is SQTIHQWPATLVQPVGSPLSLECTVEGTSNPNLYWYRQAAGRGLQLLFYSVGIGQISSEVPQNLSASRPQDRQFILSSKKLLLSDSGFYLCAWRFSGWNTEAFFGQGTRLTVV.

The rearrangement joins TRBV2 to TRBJ1-1, with D hard to call. The germline CDR1 and CDR2 sequences are SNHLY and FYNNEI. The CDR3 has 13 amino acids. V shed 4 bases and J shed 0 bases, with 6 bases lying between them. The CDR3 nucleotides read TGTGCCAGCAGTGGACTCCTGAACACTGAAGCTTTCTTT. It codes for CASSGLLNTEAFF.

The rearrangement links TRBV29-1 to TRBJ2-7; D might be TRBD2 (7 bases). Trimming pared 3 bases from V and 5 bases from J, leaving 23 bases between. CDR3 length: 16 amino acids. The V gene's germline CDR1 is SQVTM and CDR2 ANQGSEA. This CDR3 is CSVDSGGNSGVNEQYF. The CDR3 nucleotides read TGCAGCGTTGATTCGGGGGGCAACTCGGGAGTTAACGAGCAGTACTTC.

V and J are TRBV28 and TRBJ1-3; no clear D. This CDR3 has 10 residues. Germline V gene lookup returns CDR1 MDHEN and CDR2 SYDVKM. CDR3 coding DNA: TGTATAGTTTCTGGAAACACCATATATTTT. Amino acids: CIVSGNTIYF.

DNA for the CDR3: TGTGCCAGCAGCTTAGGAGGTCGGGGGTTGAGGGACATTCAGTACTTC. Protein: CASSLGGRGLRDIQYF. The J gene is TRBJ2-4, the V gene TRBV7-9, with D maybe TRBD2 (6 bases). V was shortened by 1 base and J by 8 bases, with 18 bases between the two germline ends. Germline V CDR1 and CDR2: SEHNR, FQNEAQ (reference sequence). This CDR3 is 16 amino acids long.

The gene calls are TRBV7-9 and TRBJ2-1, with D possibly being TRBD2 (5 bases). CDR3 length equals 12 residues. Per germline, CDR1 SEHNR and CDR2 FQNEAQ (reference sequence). V was cut by 2 bases and J by 7 bases, with 6 bases left in between. The CDR3 spells CASSLRGNEQFF. In nucleotides, the CDR3 is TGTGCCAGCAGCTTACGCGGGAATGAGCAGTTCTTC.

The chain couples TRBV4-1 to TRBJ2-1; 9 bases agree with TRBD1. CDR3 size: 15 residues. Germline V gene lookup returns CDR1 MGHRA and CDR2 YSYEKL. The junction had 10 bases not matched to a gene; V was cut back by 5 bases and J by 8 bases. DNA for the CDR3: TGCGCCAGCAGCTCACACGGGACAGGGCTCGATGAGCAGTTCTTC. It translates to CASSSHGTGLDEQFF.

This clone has just a few counts. The chain joins TRBV5-1 to TRBJ1-5; TRBD1 is a possible D gene (6 bases). V dropped 4 bases and J dropped 6 bases, with 11 bases sitting between them. The CDR3 covers 13 residues. Germline-derived CDR1 and CDR2 are SGHRS and YFSETQ. DNA for the CDR3: TGCGCCAGCAGCCCCGAGGGGGTTCAGCCCCAGCATTTT. Translating it yields CASSPEGVQPQHF.

V gene TRBV28 combines with J gene TRBJ2-7; 16 bases align to TRBD2. Trimming cost V 1 base and J 7 bases; bases outside gene matches: 19. The CDR3 runs to 21 residues. Germline CDR1 MDHEN, CDR2 SYDVKM. The CDR3 sequence: CASSLLVTGGLAGGPEEEQYF. The CDR3 DNA reads TGTGCCAGCAGTTTATTAGTTACAGGGGGACTAGCGGGAGGGCCTGAAGAGGAGCAGTACTTC.

This rearrangement joins TRBV20-1 to TRBJ2-7; D not resolved. The CDR3 has 10 amino acids. Germline values: CDR1 DFQATT, CDR2 SNEGSKA (reference sequence). V was cut by 6 bases and J by 3 bases, with 6 bases left in between. The CDR3 region is CSANNYEQYF. DNA for the CDR3: TGCAGTGCAAACAACTACGAGCAGTACTTC.

This chain joins TRBV19 and TRBJ2-5, with 7 bases lining up with TRBD1. The CDR3 runs to 14 residues. V lost 8 bases to trimming and J lost 3 bases; unmatched junction nucleotides: 9. Germline-derived CDR1 and CDR2 are LNHDA and SQIVND (reference sequence). CDR3 DNA: TGTGCCAGTCTCGACAGGGTGAGGGAAGAGACCCAGTACTTC. It translates to CASLDRVREETQYF.

This clone showed up just a few times. J is TRBJ2-4 and V is TRBV6-1; TRBD2 aligns across 9 bases. The CDR3 runs 15 residues. Germline CDR1 MNHNS, CDR2 SASEGT. Losses at the gene ends were 5 bases for V and 2 bases for J; bases not matched to a gene: 4. The CDR3: CASSLAGVSKNIQYF. The CDR3 region has the DNA TGTGCCAGCAGTTTAGCGGGAGTGTCCAAAAACATTCAGTACTTC.

The chain joins TRBV14 to TRBJ1-1, with D possibly TRBD1 on 6 matching bases. This CDR3 is 17 amino acids long. V lost 4 bases to trimming and J lost 8 bases, with 26 bases between them. The germline V gene encodes CDR1 SGHDN and CDR2 FVKESK. The CDR3 nucleotides are TGTGCCAGCAGCCCCTCGTTGGGGACAACGGTGGTGCTGGAAGCTTTCTTT. Protein sequence: CASSPSLGTTVVLEAFF.

This clone has only a few counts. This rearrangement joins TRBV30 to TRBJ1-2, with D tentatively TRBD1 (6 bases). The germline CDR1 and CDR2 sequences are GTSNPN and SVGIG (reference sequence). The CDR3 extends over 13 amino acids. Between the trimmed V and J ends, which lost 2 bases and 7 bases, there was a span of 14 bases. The CDR3 DNA is TGTGCCTGGAGTCCCTCAGGGGTTCTTGGCTACACCTTC. It translates to CAWSPSGVLGYTF.